What follows are 20 T cell receptor beta chains derived from one specimen sequenced in a study of T cells in localized non-small cell lung cancer. The table came from immunoSEQ multiplex PCR; TCRdb's copy has only in-frame clones and leaves some out. The sample records tens of thousands of clones, 85% to 95% being singletons. This sample comprised peripheral blood, obtained before any cancer treatment. The receptors stem from a female donor over 55 with stage I lung adenocarcinoma.

The chain is built from TRBV28 and TRBJ2-6, with D hard to call. The CDR3 consists of 16 residues. The germline V gene encodes CDR1 MDHEN and CDR2 SYDVKM. Trimming took 1 base from V and 0 from J, leaving 7 bases between them. The CDR3 DNA reads as TGTGCCAGCAGTTTATTAGTTTCCTCTGGGGCCAACGTCCTGACTTTC. The encoded protein is CASSLLVSSGANVLTF. Combining the CDR3 with reference TRBV28 and TRBJ2-6 gives the whole variable domain DVKVTQSSRYLVKRTGEKVFLECVQDMDHENMFWYRQDPGLGLRLIYFSYDVKMKEKGDIPEGYSVSREKKERFSLILESASTNQTSMYLCASSLLVSSGANVLTFGAGSRLTVL.

This chain connects TRBV4-1 to TRBJ2-5, with TRBD2 matching over 7 bases. This CDR3 region has 17 residues. V was pared by 2 bases and J by 4 bases, with 13 bases of the junction left unmatched. The germline CDR1 and CDR2 sequences are MGHRA and YSYEKL. The CDR3 bases are TGCGCCAGCAGCCAATCGATTACTAGCGCAACTGGAGAGACCCAGTACTTC. Amino acid sequence: CASSQSITSATGETQYF.

The chain links TRBV19 to TRBJ2-4; the match to TRBD1 covers 9 bases. The ends lost 4 bases at V and 6 bases at J; junction bases unmatched: 7. The CDR3 extends over 15 amino acids. Germline loops: CDR1 LNHDA, CDR2 SQIVND (reference sequence). CDR3 DNA sequence: TGTGCCAGTAGTACGGGGACAGGGCATGGAAACATTCAGTACTTC. It yields the protein CASSTGTGHGNIQYF.

The chain employs TRBV21-1 and TRBJ1-3; the table's D call of TRBD1 was not tested on the DNA. TRBV21-1 is a pseudogene locus. This CDR3 is 17 amino acids long. The CDR3 loop reads CASSVRDRGFSGNTIYF. CDR3 nucleotides: TGTGCCAGCAGCGTCCGGGACAGGGGATTTTCTGGAAACACCATATATTTT.

This chain links TRBV28 with TRBJ1-1; no clear D gene. Trimming cost V 6 bases and J 11 bases, with 25 bases left between them. CDR1 and CDR2 from the germline V gene are MDHEN and SYDVKM. The CDR3 is made up of 15 amino acids. The CDR3 region is CASSRLEDGSRGAFF. The CDR3 bases are TGTGCCAGCAGCCGTTTGGAAGACGGATCTCGTGGTGCTTTCTTT.

Here the CDR3 DNA reads TGTGCCAGCAGCTTAGCATGGACAGCCCACAATGAGCAGTTCTTC. This codes for CASSLAWTAHNEQFF. This sequence joins TRBV7-2 and TRBJ2-1; D is perhaps TRBD1 (6 bases). The CDR3 loop spans 15 amino acids. V gave up 0 bases and J gave up 5 bases, with 11 bases separating them. CDR1 SGHTA and CDR2 FQGNSA come from the germline V gene.

The rearrangement uses TRBV5-1 and TRBJ1-2, with D unclear. The germline CDR1 and CDR2 sequences are SGHRS and YFSETQ. The CDR3 consists of 14 residues. The germline V and J ends were trimmed by 3 bases and 4 bases, with 13 bases remaining between them. For the CDR3, the DNA is TGCGCCAGCAGCTCCAGCGGAGCCGCCTATGGCTACACCTTC. Translated, it gives CASSSSGAAYGYTF.

The genes are TRBV11-2 and TRBJ1-6; no definite D call. The CDR3 spans 11 residues. Germline V gives CDR1 SGHAT, CDR2 FQNNGV. As DNA, the CDR3 is TGTGCGAGCGGGAATAATTCACCCCTCCACTTT. Protein sequence: CASGNNSPLHF.

The chain employs TRBV29-1 and TRBJ2-7; D tentatively reads TRBD1 or TRBD2 (6 bases each). Germline lookup yields CDR1 SQVTM and CDR2 ANQGSEA. Between the trimmed V and J ends, which lost 1 base and 6 bases, there was a span of 13 bases. CDR3 length: 13 amino acids. The DNA for the CDR3 is TGCAGCGTTGAAGGTCCGGGGGCGAGCGAGCAGTACTTC. Amino acids: CSVEGPGASEQYF.

The chain employs TRBV28 and TRBJ1-5; the D gene is possibly TRBD1 (6 bases). The CDR3 runs 14 residues. Between the trimmed V and J ends, which lost 10 bases and 3 bases, there was a span of 16 bases. Germline CDR1 is MDHEN and CDR2 is SYDVKM. The CDR3 nucleotides read TGTGCCATCCGGGACATCCCAGTCAATCAGCCCCAGCATTTT. It yields the protein CAIRDIPVNQPQHF.

DNA for the CDR3: TGTGCCAGCAGCTTCGGACAGGGGAACACCATATATTTT. Protein product: CASSFGQGNTIYF. The chain couples TRBV7-2 to TRBJ1-3; the match to TRBD1 covers 9 bases. The CDR3 is 13 amino acids. Germline trimming cut 3 bases from V and 7 bases from J; bases unmatched to any gene: 1. Per germline, CDR1 SGHTA and CDR2 FQGNSA.

The chain joins TRBV19 to TRBJ2-5, with 8 positions matching TRBD1. This CDR3 is built from 15 residues. Trimming removed 5 bases from V and 5 bases from J; junction bases left unmatched: 10. Per the germline V gene, CDR1 is LNHDA and CDR2 is SQIVND (reference sequence). This CDR3 reads CASSSETGARETQYF. In DNA form, the CDR3 reads TGTGCCAGTAGTTCCGAGACAGGGGCAAGGGAGACCCAGTACTTC.

V is TRBV30 and J is TRBJ1-1; 7 bases are a match to TRBD1. This CDR3 contains 13 residues. Looked up from germline, CDR1 is GTSNPN and CDR2 is SVGIG (reference sequence). J was trimmed by 3 bases and V by 1 base; bases with no gene match: 2. The CDR3 bases are TGTGCCTGGAGTGGACAGGGCCACACTGAAGCTTTCTTT. Translating gives CAWSGQGHTEAFF.

The V gene is TRBV9, the J gene TRBJ2-7; TRBD1 is a possible D gene (6 bases). This CDR3 has 15 amino acids. Germline-derived CDR1 and CDR2 are SGDLS and YYNGEE. V was cut by 0 bases and J by 2 bases, with 12 bases left in between. The CDR3 region is CASSVAADRAYEQYF. The CDR3 nucleotides are TGTGCCAGCAGCGTAGCCGCGGACAGAGCCTACGAGCAGTACTTC.

The J gene is TRBJ2-7, the V gene TRBV6-5, with D possibly TRBD2 on 6 matching bases. Deletions cut 5 bases from V and 0 bases from J, with 11 bases between. This CDR3 is 14 amino acids long. Germline CDR1 reads MNHEY; CDR2 reads SVGAGI. CDR3 DNA: TGTGCCAGCAGTGAGGCGGGGTACTCCTACGAGCAGTACTTC. Its protein is CASSEAGYSYEQYF.

V is TRBV9 and J is TRBJ2-3; a weak D match, TRBD1 (8 bases). This CDR3 spans 16 amino acids. Trimming stripped 3 bases from V and 3 bases from J, with 17 bases between. Germline CDR1 SGDLS, CDR2 YYNGEE. CDR3 protein: CASSATGGVGTDTQYF. The CDR3 nucleotides are TGTGCCAGCAGCGCCACAGGGGGGGTGGGTACAGATACGCAGTATTTT.

The V gene is TRBV4-1, the J gene TRBJ2-1, with 11 bases identical to TRBD2. CDR1 is MGHRA, CDR2 YSYEKL, per germline. The CDR3 has 17 residues. The trim removed 0 bases at V and 7 bases at J, leaving 8 bases unmatched. The CDR3 reads CASSQDSTSGSNNEQFF. The CDR3 DNA sequence: TGCGCCAGCAGCCAAGATTCCACTAGCGGGAGTAATAATGAGCAGTTCTTC.

This clone has just a few counts. The chain joins TRBV6-1 to TRBJ2-7, with 13 bases aligning to TRBD2. Looked up from germline, CDR1 is MNHNS and CDR2 is SASEGT. This CDR3 region has 15 residues. Trimming at V came to 4 bases and at J to 6 bases, leaving 6 bases not matched to a gene. CDR3 DNA: TGTGCCAGCAGTGTACTAGCGGGGGGGCTCTCCGAGCAGTACTTC. Translating it yields CASSVLAGGLSEQYF.

V and J are TRBV19 and TRBJ1-1; TRBD1 agrees at 10 bases. J was trimmed by 5 bases and V by 5 bases; bases with no gene match: 8. This CDR3 comprises 15 residues. Germline CDR1 and CDR2: LNHDA and SQIVND (reference sequence). The CDR3 protein is CASSSWTGGRTEAFF. CDR3 nucleotides: TGTGCCAGTAGTTCTTGGACAGGGGGAAGGACTGAAGCTTTCTTT.

This clone was recorded once. The rearrangement links TRBV18 to TRBJ2-7; a weak D match, TRBD1 (8 bases). CDR1 KGHSH and CDR2 LQKENI come from the germline V gene. V was clipped by 4 bases and J by 1 base, with 14 bases between them. The CDR3 length is 15 residues. The CDR3 spells CASSQGQGGSYEQYV. For the CDR3, the DNA is TGTGCCAGCTCACAAGGACAGGGAGGGTCCTACGAGCAGTACGTC.